Below are 11 T cell receptor beta chains sequenced from a single sample in a study of OX40 agonist ivuxolimab in advanced cancers. The data were produced by immunoSEQ multiplex PCR, yet TCRdb's version contains in-frame clones alone and is incomplete. This table has 40,000 or so clones, 84% appearing once. The starting material was CD4+ or CD8+ T cells sorted from blood, obtained in a trial of the OX40 agonist ivuxolimab. The receptors were gathered from an adult with an advanced solid tumor such as melanoma, head and neck, liver or kidney cancer.

The chain carries TRBV18 and TRBJ2-1; 11 nucleotides line up with TRBD2. The V gene's germline CDR1 is KGHSH and CDR2 LQKENI. With V trimmed by 2 bases and J by 3 bases, 0 bases remained unmatched. This CDR3 comprises 15 residues. This CDR3 reads CASSPGLAGYNEQFF. The CDR3 region has the DNA TGTGCCAGCTCACCAGGACTAGCGGGCTACAATGAGCAGTTCTTC.

This clone occurred once. V usage is TRBV6-1 and J usage is TRBJ2-7; possibly TRBD1 for D (6 bases). Looked up from germline, CDR1 is MNHNS and CDR2 is SASEGT. V was trimmed by 3 bases and J by 4 bases, leaving 13 bases between them. The CDR3 consists of 14 residues. The CDR3 loop reads CASSEGAIIYEQYF. CDR3 DNA sequence: TGTGCCAGCAGTGAGGGGGCGATTATATACGAGCAGTACTTC.

This clone was detected a few times. This chain uses TRBV19 with TRBJ2-7, with TRBD2 matching 8 bases. The germline V gene encodes CDR1 LNHDA and CDR2 SQIVND (reference sequence). There are 13 residues in the CDR3. With V trimmed by 6 bases and J by 6 bases, 7 bases remained unmatched. The CDR3 DNA follows: TGTGCCAGTAGCCCCGCGGGGGGTACCGAGCAGTACTTC. The encoded protein is CASSPAGGTEQYF.

J is TRBJ2-1 and V is TRBV7-2; D remains ambiguous. V lost 2 bases, J lost 4 bases, and 6 bases lay in between. Germline assignment: CDR1 SGHTA and CDR2 FQGNSA. CDR3 length: 13 residues. CDR3 region: CASSLWLYNEQFF. The CDR3 DNA sequence: TGTGCCAGCAGCTTATGGCTATACAATGAGCAGTTCTTC.

The gene calls are TRBV11-2 and TRBJ2-7; D gene unclear. Germline V CDR1 and CDR2: SGHAT, FQNNGV. V was trimmed by 1 base and J by 3 bases, leaving 10 bases between them. The CDR3 totals 14 residues. The CDR3 loop is CASSLGHGYYEQYF. As DNA, the CDR3 is TGTGCCAGCAGCTTAGGCCACGGTTACTACGAGCAGTACTTC.

In its sample, this clone was seen once. J is TRBJ2-7 and V is TRBV7-9, with TRBD1 matching 8 bases. Trimming cost V 5 bases and J 6 bases; bases outside gene matches: 12. The CDR3 spans 15 residues. Germline V gene data show CDR1 as SEHNR and CDR2 as FQNEAQ (reference sequence). DNA of the CDR3: TGTGCCAGCAGCCAGGCCTGGACAGGGTCGAGCGAGCAGTACTTC. It codes for CASSQAWTGSSEQYF. Full variable domain (outside the CDR3, taken from reference TRBV7-9 and TRBJ2-7): DTGVSQNPRHKITKRGQNVTFRCDPISEHNRLYWYRQTLGQGPEFLTYFQNEAQLEKSRLLSDRFSAERPKGSFSTLEIQRTEQGDSAMYLCASSQAWTGSSEQYFGPGTRLTVT.

The chain uses TRBV28 and TRBJ2-7; D may match TRBD1 or TRBD2 (5 bases each). Looked up from germline, CDR1 is MDHEN and CDR2 is SYDVKM. CDR3 length: 13 amino acids. Deletions cut 5 bases from V and 0 bases from J, with 8 bases between. CDR3 sequence: CASSPGGSYEQYF. As DNA, the CDR3 is TGTGCCAGCAGTCCTGGGGGCTCCTACGAGCAGTACTTC.

The chain has TRBV5-6 and TRBJ1-2; the D is unclear. The CDR3 runs to 14 residues. Trimming removed 0 bases at V and 4 bases at J, with 10 bases between. From germline, CDR1 is SGHDT and CDR2 YYEEEE. CDR3 nucleotide sequence: TGTGCCAGCAGCTTGGTCGGCAGCCCCTATGGCTACACCTTC. Protein product: CASSLVGSPYGYTF.

The chain is built from TRBV4-1 and TRBJ2-7; 9 nucleotides match TRBD2. J gave up 6 bases and V 4 bases, and 4 bases lay outside the gene matches. Germline CDR1 MGHRA, CDR2 YSYEKL. CDR3 size: 13 residues. The CDR3 spells CASSLAGEREQYF. CDR3 bases: TGCGCCAGCAGCCTAGCGGGAGAGCGCGAGCAGTACTTC.

This clone occurred a few times. The CDR3 here is CASSLDPGGNTEAFF. The DNA for the CDR3 is TGCGCCAGCAGCTTGGACCCAGGGGGGAACACTGAAGCTTTCTTT. The chain joins TRBV5-1 to TRBJ1-1, with 7 bases lining up with TRBD1. Germline lookup yields CDR1 SGHRS and CDR2 YFSETQ. The length of the CDR3 is 15 residues. The ends lost 0 bases at V and 1 base at J; junction bases unmatched: 3.

The V and J genes are TRBV4-1 and TRBJ2-2, with D hard to call. The ends were cut back, 5 bases at V and 4 bases at J, with 11 bases in the middle. The CDR3 has 14 amino acids. Germline V gives CDR1 MGHRA, CDR2 YSYEKL. The DNA of the CDR3 is TGCGCCAGCAGCAACCCCCTTCGCACCGGGGAGCTGTTTTTT. Encoded protein: CASSNPLRTGELFF.